The 19 T cell receptor beta chains reported below all come from one sample, sequenced in a study of T cells in Graves' hyperthyroidism and ophthalmopathy. Using RNA transcripts as the source, TCR beta CDR3 regions were amplified. Using the HTBI primer set, a first-round RT-PCR was run on the TCR CDR3. TCRdb reanalysed the multiplex PCR reads using MiXCR and keeps one entry per CDR3 protein. The sample carries about 640,000 distinct CDR3 sequences, about a fifth recorded once. The source material was blood. The receptors were gathered from a man aged 25 to 40 with Graves' ophthalmopathy.

This clonotype showed up just a few times. The CDR3 coding sequence is TGCAGCGCCTCGACAGAAGAGACCCAGTACTTC. It codes for CSASTEETQYF. V usage is TRBV29-1 and J usage is TRBJ2-5, with D perhaps TRBD1 (5 bases). The V and J ends lost 7 bases and 3 bases respectively, with 9 bases between them. Germline CDR1 SQVTM, CDR2 ANQGSEA. This CDR3 has 11 amino acids. Full variable domain (missing parts from reference TRBV29-1 and TRBJ2-5): SAVISQKPSRDICQRGTSLTIQCQVDSQVTMMFWYRQQPGQSLTLIATANQGSEATYESGFVIDKFPISRPNLTFSTLTVSNMSPEDSSIYLCSASTEETQYFGPGTRLLVL.

This chain links TRBV5-1 with TRBJ2-2; the D gene is possibly TRBD1 (5 bases). Per the germline V gene, CDR1 is SGHRS and CDR2 is YFSETQ. The CDR3 loop spans 17 amino acids. V gave up 4 bases and J gave up 2 bases, with 18 bases separating them. DNA for the CDR3: TGCGCCAGCAGCCCGGTAGGCCTTCAGGGAAACACCGGGGAGCTGTTTTTT. Translating gives CASSPVGLQGNTGELFF.

This clonotype was observed a few times. The V and J genes are TRBV20-1 and TRBJ1-5, with D maybe TRBD1 (5 bases). Trimming pared 1 base from V and 5 bases from J, leaving 6 bases between. Germline CDR1 is DFQATT and CDR2 is SNEGSKA (reference sequence). The CDR3 has 12 residues. The CDR3 DNA reads TGCAGTGCTAGAGGGGGGGATCAGCCCCAGCATTTT. This encodes CSARGGDQPQHF.

This chain links TRBV7-3 with TRBJ1-3, with D possibly being TRBD1 (6 bases). Trimming cost V 4 bases and J 2 bases, with 12 bases left between them. In germline, CDR1 is SGHTA, CDR2 FQGTGA. The CDR3 has 15 residues. The CDR3 DNA follows: TGTGCCAGCAGCTCACAGGGAGGCGCTGGAAACACCATATATTTT. Protein product: CASSSQGGAGNTIYF.

The chain uses TRBV28 and TRBJ2-3; D tentatively reads TRBD1 or TRBD2 (5 bases each). The CDR3 is 16 residues long. Trimming took 5 bases from V and 1 from J, leaving 16 bases between them. In germline, CDR1 is MDHEN, CDR2 SYDVKM. In DNA, the CDR3 is TGTGCCAGCAGTAACCGGGACGGGAAACGCACAGATACGCAGTATTTT. Amino acids: CASSNRDGKRTDTQYF.

The sample holds a few counts of this clonotype. The CDR3 spells CASSYTAGDIQYF. Here the CDR3 DNA reads TGTGCCAGCAGTTATACAGCGGGAGACATTCAGTACTTC. The chain employs TRBV6-2 or TRBV6-3 and TRBJ2-4; 8 bases are shared with TRBD2. V shed 3 bases and J 8 bases; nucleotides not matched to a gene: 3. In germline, CDR1 is MNHEY, CDR2 SVGEGT. This CDR3 comprises 13 residues.

The chain links TRBV18 to TRBJ2-2; TRBD1 matches 7 bases. The V gene end was trimmed by 6 bases and the J gene end by 6 bases; junction bases not matched to a gene: 4. CDR1 and CDR2 (germline): KGHSH, LQKENI. The CDR3 has 13 amino acids. The CDR3 region is CASSEQGSGELFF. The CDR3 DNA reads as TGTGCCAGCTCCGAACAGGGGTCCGGGGAGCTGTTTTTT.

J is TRBJ2-6 and V is TRBV28; 7 nucleotides align to TRBD1. CDR1 is MDHEN, CDR2 SYDVKM, per germline. V lost 5 bases to trimming and J lost 0 bases; unmatched junction nucleotides: 13. The CDR3 has 19 amino acids. CDR3 amino acids: CASSPNDRVTISGANVLTF. The CDR3 DNA reads TGTGCCAGCAGTCCAAATGACAGGGTCACAATCTCTGGGGCCAACGTCCTGACTTTC.

The chain uses TRBV29-1 and TRBJ2-7; D remains unclear. Germline loops: CDR1 SQVTM, CDR2 ANQGSEA. Trimming pared 4 bases from V and 4 bases from J, leaving 8 bases between. The CDR3 totals 11 residues. The CDR3 loop is CSVGGFYEQYF. CDR3 nucleotides: TGCAGCGTTGGGGGATTTTACGAGCAGTACTTC.

This clonotype was observed a few times. The rearrangement uses TRBV4-2 and TRBJ1-6; D gene uncertain. CDR1 is LGHNA and CDR2 is YNFKEQ in the germline V gene. The CDR3 length is 12 residues. V dropped 0 bases and J dropped 11 bases, with 5 bases sitting between them. In DNA form, the CDR3 reads TGTGCCAGCAGCCAAGATCGGACACCCCTCCACTTT. It encodes CASSQDRTPLHF.

This clonotype turned up a few times. The genes are TRBV28 and TRBJ1-6; 11 positions agree with TRBD1. After removal of 9 bases from V and 8 bases from J, the junction contained 9 bases not matched to a gene. Germline V gives CDR1 MDHEN, CDR2 SYDVKM. The CDR3 extends over 15 amino acids. The CDR3 nucleotides read TGTGCCAGTCAAAGTGGGGGACAGGGGGATTCACCCCTCCACTTT. Translation gives CASQSGGQGDSPLHF. Together with reference TRBV28 and TRBJ1-6, the CDR3 gives the full variable domain: DVKVTQSSRYLVKRTGEKVFLECVQDMDHENMFWYRQDPGLGLRLIYFSYDVKMKEKGDIPEGYSVSREKKERFSLILESASTNQTSMYLCASQSGGQGDSPLHFGNGTRLTVT.

This chain uses TRBV5-1 with TRBJ1-1; D uncertain. V dropped 2 bases and J dropped 1 base, with 6 bases sitting between them. CDR1 is SGHRS and CDR2 is YFSETQ in the germline V gene. This CDR3 comprises 13 residues. The CDR3 loop is CASSFQSNTEAFF. The CDR3 DNA sequence: TGCGCCAGCAGCTTTCAGTCGAACACTGAAGCTTTCTTT.

This chain links TRBV27 with TRBJ2-1, with no clear D. Germline CDR1 reads MNHEY; CDR2 reads SMNVEV (reference sequence). The CDR3 totals 16 residues. The V gene lost 5 bases and the J gene lost 5 bases, with 19 bases spanning the gap. The chain's CDR3 is CASSPPPGPTHNEQFF. The CDR3 coding sequence is TGTGCCAGCAGTCCCCCCCCGGGCCCGACCCACAATGAGCAGTTCTTC.

This clonotype turned up a few times. The J gene is TRBJ2-1, the V gene TRBV7-9, with TRBD2 matching 11 bases. In germline, CDR1 is SEHNR, CDR2 FQNEAQ (reference sequence). The CDR3 spans 17 residues. V was pared by 5 bases and J by 8 bases, with 14 bases of the junction left unmatched. The CDR3 DNA reads TGTGCCAGCAGCCCAACCCTTTCTAGCGGGAGGTTCTATGAGCAGTTCTTC. Its translation: CASSPTLSSGRFYEQFF. Using reference TRBV7-9 and TRBJ2-1 for the parts outside the CDR3, the full variable domain is DTGVSQNPRHKITKRGQNVTFRCDPISEHNRLYWYRQTLGQGPEFLTYFQNEAQLEKSRLLSDRFSAERPKGSFSTLEIQRTEQGDSAMYLCASSPTLSSGRFYEQFFGPGTRLTVL.

This clonotype occurred many times. The chain has TRBV28 and TRBJ2-3; 8 bases align to TRBD1. The germline V gene encodes CDR1 MDHEN and CDR2 SYDVKM. The ends lost 5 bases at V and 3 bases at J; junction bases unmatched: 10. This CDR3 comprises 16 residues. The CDR3 sequence is CASSLQGAFLTDTQYF. DNA for the CDR3: TGTGCCAGCAGTCTGCAGGGGGCTTTTCTGACAGATACGCAGTATTTT.

This chain connects TRBV3-1 to TRBJ1-6; 8 nucleotides align to TRBD1. This CDR3 region has 15 residues. Germline CDR1 is LGHDT and CDR2 is YNNKEL (reference sequence). V shed 1 base, J shed 6 bases, and the junction held 2 bases outside the gene matches. The DNA of the CDR3 is TGTGCCAGCAGCCAAGGGGACAGGCTTAATTCACCCCTCCACTTT. This translates into CASSQGDRLNSPLHF.

This sequence joins TRBV6-5 and TRBJ2-3; TRBD2 agrees at 11 bases. With V trimmed by 0 bases and J by 0 bases, 11 bases remained unmatched. The CDR3 consists of 20 residues. CDR1 and CDR2 from the germline V gene are MNHEY and SVGAGI. The CDR3 sequence is CASSYSSPSTSGGSTDTQYF. The DNA of the CDR3 is TGTGCCAGCAGTTACTCGAGCCCCTCAACTAGCGGGGGTAGCACAGATACGCAGTATTTT.

The table lists this clonotype with a few counts. The chain couples TRBV19 to TRBJ1-2; 9 bases are a match to TRBD1. V lost 3 bases, J lost 2 bases, and 4 bases stayed unmatched. CDR1 is LNHDA and CDR2 is SQIVND in the germline V gene (reference sequence). This CDR3 contains 15 residues. CDR3 sequence: CASSISGTGNYGYTF. The CDR3 nucleotides read TGTGCCAGTAGTATTTCCGGGACAGGGAACTATGGCTACACCTTC.

The V call is TRBV10-2, the J call TRBJ2-7, with no clear D. There are 15 residues in the CDR3. Looked up from germline, CDR1 is WSHSY and CDR2 is SAAADI. Trimming took 2 bases from V and 2 from J, leaving 13 bases between them. The CDR3 DNA reads as TGCGCCAGCAGTGAGGCTGGGGTGATTACCTACGAGCAGTACTTC. This sequence encodes CASSEAGVITYEQYF.